This is a list of T cell receptor beta chains from one sample in a study of T-cell reconstitution after alpha-beta-depleted transplantation in children. Each CDR3 protein is one row after TCRdb ran MiXCR on the PCR reads. The sample contains around 600,000 distinct CDR3 sequences, about 15% of which appear only once. Material: PBMCs from the stem cell graft donor, obtained from the stem cell graft. All receptors come from a human donor who donated a stem cell graft to a child with acute myeloid leukemia. Both conserved end residues are part of each CDR3. D genes are given only for firm matches. Clone size is shown for a subset of rows, as once, few, many or a class of expanded clone.

abundance	j_gene	d_gene	v_gene	CDR3nt	CDR3aa
few	TRBJ2-1	-	TRBV15	TGTGCCACCAGCAGAGCAGTAGCGGCCCACAATGAGCAGTTCTTC	CATSRAVAAHNEQFF
-	TRBJ1-4	-	TRBV11-2	TGTGCCAGCAGCTTAGGGGAGGCAGGTAGCCCCCTTAATGAAAAACTGTTTTTT	CASSLGEAGSPLNEKLFF
-	TRBJ2-4	TRBD1	TRBV9	TGTGCCAGCAGCGATAGGACAGGGGGTCTTGACATTCAGTACTTC	CASSDRTGGLDIQYF
-	TRBJ1-2	-	TRBV13	TGTGCCAGCAGCCGGAAACCAAAGGATAACTATGGCTACACCTTC	CASSRKPKDNYGYTF
-	TRBJ1-4	-	TRBV7-2	TGTGCCAGCAGCTTAAGCCGAGGCGGGGAAAAACTGTTTTTT	CASSLSRGGEKLFF
-	TRBJ2-2	-	TRBV6-2/TRBV6-3	TGTGCCAGCAGTTACCTCACGGGGTGGTCTGGGACCGGGGAGCTGTTTTTT	CASSYLTGWSGTGELFF
many	TRBJ1-6	-	TRBV20-1	TGCAGTGCTAGAGAGGGCACGGGTGCGGCTTCACCCCTCCACTTT	CSAREGTGAASPLHF
-	TRBJ1-3	-	TRBV14	TGTGCCAGCAGCCAAAACGCCGGGGGAAACACCATATATTTT	CASSQNAGGNTIYF
-	TRBJ2-5	-	TRBV21-1	TGTGCCAGCAGCAAGGGTGGGAGCCCCGAGGGAGAGACCCAGTACTTC	CASSKGGSPEGETQYF
many	TRBJ2-7	-	TRBV29-1	TGCAGCGTTGTTATTATCGCCGAGCAGTACTTC	CSVVIIAEQYF
-	TRBJ1-4	-	TRBV5-1	TGCGCCAGCAGCTCAACGGGCCCGACGGGAGAAAAACTGTTTTTT	CASSSTGPTGEKLFF
many	TRBJ1-4	-	TRBV29-1	TGCAGCGTTGAAGATGGGGGGGGTAATGAAAAACTGTTTTTT	CSVEDGGGNEKLFF
-	TRBJ2-1	-	TRBV6-2/TRBV6-3	TGTGCCAGCCAACCTCGAACCTCTAACTCCTACAATGAGCAGTTCTTC	CASQPRTSNSYNEQFF
many	TRBJ2-3	-	TRBV12-3/TRBV12-4	TGTGCCAGCAGTAGTCGAGGACAGTTAACAGATACGCAGTATTTT	CASSSRGQLTDTQYF
many	TRBJ1-1	-	TRBV5-6	TGTGCCAGCAGCCTGGGGGGGACGTCGTTCATGAACACTGAAGCTTTCTTT	CASSLGGTSFMNTEAFF
-	TRBJ2-5	TRBD2	TRBV11-1	TGTGCCAGCAGCTTTACTAGCGGGGGCCTGAAACTCCAAGAGACCCAGTACTTC	CASSFTSGGLKLQETQYF
many	TRBJ2-3	-	TRBV20-1	TGCAGTGCTCCCAGCAGGGTTGGAGATACGCAGTATTTT	CSAPSRVGDTQYF
few	TRBJ1-1	TRBD1	TRBV11-2	TGTGCCAGCAGCCCAGGGACAGGGATACAGAACACTGAAGCTTTCTTT	CASSPGTGIQNTEAFF
many	TRBJ2-2	TRBD1	TRBV7-8	TGTGCCAGCAGCTTAGGACAGGGATTTCGTGGGGAGCTGTTTTTT	CASSLGQGFRGELFF
few	TRBJ1-1	TRBD1	TRBV6-5	TGTGCCAGCAGTAACACAGGGGTTGGGAACACTGAAGCTTTCTTT	CASSNTGVGNTEAFF
many	TRBJ1-1	-	TRBV29-1	TGCAGCGTTGCCCAGGTGTCTTTGAACACTGAAGCTTTCTTT	CSVAQVSLNTEAFF
few	TRBJ1-1	TRBD1	TRBV6-1	TGTGCCACCCGACGGCCAGGGGGCTCCAACACTGAAGCTTTCTTT	CATRRPGGSNTEAFF
many	TRBJ2-5	-	TRBV20-1	TGCAGTGCTAGAGGAGACGGGACGGCAGAGACCCAGTACTTC	CSARGDGTAETQYF
few	TRBJ1-2	-	TRBV20-1	TGCAGTGCTAGAGATGAGGGCTATGGCTACACCTTC	CSARDEGYGYTF
many	TRBJ2-1	-	TRBV20-1	TGCAGTGCTAGAGTTGGCCTTACCCAGCATGAGCAGTTCTTC	CSARVGLTQHEQFF
many	TRBJ1-1	TRBD1	TRBV20-1	TGCAGTGCTAGATACAGGGGCACTGAAGCTTTCTTT	CSARYRGTEAFF
many	TRBJ2-7	-	TRBV20-1	TGCAGTGCTAGAGGGCTGGGCTCGAGCTCCTACGAGCAGTACTTC	CSARGLGSSSYEQYF
few	TRBJ1-1	-	TRBV5-1	TGCGCCAGCAGCGAATCCGGGACGGCGAACACTGAAGCTTTCTTT	CASSESGTANTEAFF
many	TRBJ1-5	-	TRBV20-1	TGCAGTGCTCGGGTAAAGAGCAATCAGCCCCAGCATTTT	CSARVKSNQPQHF
many	TRBJ1-1	-	TRBV9	TGTGCCAGCACCACCGATTCGAACACTGAAGCTTTCTTT	CASTTDSNTEAFF